The clone carrying this TCR beta chain was counted at least ten times. RNA transcripts served as template for amplifying TCR beta CDR3 sequences. The first round was an RT-PCR with HTBI primers, and the second round was a multiplex PCR. TCRdb independently ran MiXCR on the multiplex PCR reads; one entry per CDR3 protein. The sample yields 400,000 to 500,000 distinct CDR3 sequences, roughly 20% seen once. The data are from a study of Graves' ophthalmopathy and Graves' hyperthyroidism. Germline V gives CDR1 MDHEN, CDR2 SYDVKM. The CDR3 totals 16 residues. V shed 5 bases and J 5 bases; nucleotides not matched to a gene: 13.

Sequencing was performed on peripheral blood. This clonotype originated in a woman aged 18-29 years with stable Graves' hyperthyroidism. This chain connects TRBV28 to TRBJ2-7, with 9 positions matching TRBD1. The CDR3 protein is CASSPRDRVGKDEQYF. The CDR3 DNA is TGTGCCAGCAGTCCCCGGGACAGGGTAGGAAAGGACGAGCAGTACTTC.